A single sample gave rise to the 32 T cell receptor beta chains below, sequenced in a study of shared clonotypes between healthy human individuals. Some clones are missing from TCRdb's copy, which holds only in-frame ones; the method was immunoSEQ multiplex PCR. Of roughly 330,000 clones in the sample, 74% were seen once. The specimen sequenced was memory CD4+ T cells sorted from blood. Subset defined: CD45RA-negative fraction. Receptors were obtained from a man in his thirties or forties in good health.

CDR3 nucleotide sequence: TGTGCCAGTGTCGGGGCTAGCGGGAGGCCGAGCTCCTACAATGAGCAGTTCTTC. This gives the protein CASVGASGRPSSYNEQFF. The chain has TRBV7-9 and TRBJ2-1; the match to TRBD2 covers 11 bases. This CDR3 contains 18 residues. The V segment lost 9 bases and the J segment 0 bases; nucleotides outside the gene matches: 13. Germline V gives CDR1 SEHNR, CDR2 FQNEAQ (reference sequence).

The chain carries TRBV7-9 and TRBJ2-4; D remains ambiguous. Trimming removed 2 bases from V and 5 bases from J, with 10 bases in between. CDR1 is SEHNR and CDR2 is FQNEAQ in the germline V gene (reference sequence). This CDR3 has 14 amino acids. CDR3 amino acids: CASSLFLQENIQYF. CDR3 DNA sequence: TGTGCCAGCAGCTTATTCCTGCAGGAAAACATTCAGTACTTC.

The V gene is TRBV18, the J gene TRBJ1-4; no clear D gene. This CDR3 contains 14 residues. In germline, CDR1 is KGHSH, CDR2 LQKENI. The germline V and J ends were trimmed by 4 bases and 5 bases, with 11 bases remaining between them. CDR3 nucleotides: TGTGCCAGCTCACTCGGACTGGGAAATGAAAAACTGTTTTTT. This codes for CASSLGLGNEKLFF.

The chain has TRBV7-8 and TRBJ2-1; 10 bases align to TRBD2. The germline gives CDR1 SGHVS, CDR2 FQNEAQ. Trimming removed 5 bases from V and 9 bases from J; junction bases left unmatched: 10. The CDR3 runs to 15 residues. In DNA form, the CDR3 reads TGTGCCAGCAGCCCAAGATACCAGCGGGAGGGTGAGCAGTTCTTC. Its protein is CASSPRYQREGEQFF.

The rearrangement links TRBV6-5 to TRBJ1-4; 9 nucleotides match TRBD1. From germline, CDR1 is MNHEY and CDR2 SVGAGI. V was clipped by 6 bases and J by 6 bases; unmatched bases: 8. The CDR3 extends over 15 amino acids. The DNA for the CDR3 is TGTGCCAGCAGACCCACAGGGGGCGGAGATGAAAAACTGTTTTTT. Amino acids: CASRPTGGGDEKLFF.

The J gene is TRBJ2-2, the V gene TRBV10-3; a weak D match, TRBD2 (5 bases). Germline assignment: CDR1 ENHRY and CDR2 SYGVKD. Deletions cut 5 bases from V and 4 bases from J, with 14 bases between. The CDR3 covers 15 residues. The CDR3 here is CAISPSGIGTGELFF. CDR3 nucleotides: TGTGCCATCAGTCCGTCGGGGATCGGCACCGGGGAGCTGTTTTTT.

This chain connects TRBV25-1 to TRBJ2-3; no firm D call. The V gene lost 0 bases and the J gene lost 4 bases, with 11 bases spanning the gap. Germline V CDR1 and CDR2: MGHDK, SYGVNS. This CDR3 comprises 15 residues. CDR3 coding DNA: TGTGCCAGCAGTGAATACTCTTCCCCGGCAGATACGCAGTATTTT. It codes for CASSEYSSPADTQYF.

This chain connects TRBV7-8 to TRBJ1-6; no clear D gene. The V end was cut by 1 base, the J end by 6 bases, with 7 bases between. The CDR3 is 14 residues long. Germline V gene sequence: CDR1 SGHVS, CDR2 FQNEAQ. CDR3 sequence (DNA): TGTGCCAGCAGCTTAGGTGGACCTAATTCACCCCTCCACTTT. Its translation is CASSLGGPNSPLHF.

The chain is built from TRBV19 and TRBJ2-7; tentatively, D is TRBD1 (6 bases). V was pared by 6 bases and J by 3 bases, with 30 bases between. Germline CDR1 and CDR2: LNHDA and SQIVND (reference sequence). CDR3 length: 19 residues. As DNA, the CDR3 is TGTGCCAGTAGCGCGCGCTATCGTGCAAGCCCGACAGGTAACTACGAGCAGTACTTC. It specifies CASSARYRASPTGNYEQYF.

The chain uses TRBV19 and TRBJ2-2; 7 bases agree with TRBD1. CDR1 is LNHDA, CDR2 SQIVND, per germline (reference sequence). The V gene end was trimmed by 10 bases and the J gene end by 7 bases; junction bases not matched to a gene: 6. The CDR3 is made up of 12 amino acids. CDR3 DNA: TGTGCCACCCCCACAGGGGACGGGGAGCTGTTTTTT. It translates to CATPTGDGELFF.

V gene TRBV6-1 combines with J gene TRBJ2-7, with 11 bases aligning to TRBD1. The germline V gene has CDR1 MNHNS and CDR2 SASEGT. This CDR3 contains 15 residues. With V trimmed by 7 bases and J by 3 bases, 8 bases remained unmatched. CDR3 DNA: TGTGCCAGCACCCGACCGGGACAGGGGGTCTACGAGCAGTACTTC. Translation gives CASTRPGQGVYEQYF.

V usage is TRBV27 and J usage is TRBJ2-3; D ambiguous. Trimming removed 3 bases from V and 1 base from J, with 8 bases in between. The CDR3 length is 14 residues. CDR1 MNHEY and CDR2 SMNVEV come from the germline V gene (reference sequence). CDR3 amino acids: CASSLGLGTDTQYF. CDR3 coding DNA: TGTGCCAGCAGTTTGGGTTTAGGCACAGATACGCAGTATTTT.

This clone was counted a few times. V usage is TRBV18 and J usage is TRBJ2-3; TRBD1 agrees at 8 bases. Germline V gene lookup returns CDR1 KGHSH and CDR2 LQKENI. CDR3 size: 18 residues. Trimming at V came to 5 bases and at J to 3 bases, leaving 16 bases not matched to a gene. The CDR3 protein is CASSKDLGRGRMTDTQYF. The CDR3 bases are TGTGCCAGCTCAAAAGATCTGGGCAGGGGGCGCATGACAGATACGCAGTATTTT.

This clone was observed a few times. V is TRBV7-2 and J is TRBJ2-7; 7 bases map to TRBD1. CDR1 is SGHTA and CDR2 is FQGNSA in the germline V gene. J was trimmed by 3 bases and V by 5 bases; bases with no gene match: 4. The CDR3 length is 13 residues. CDR3 amino acids: CASSPQGVYEQYF. The CDR3 nucleotides read TGTGCCAGCAGCCCGCAGGGGGTCTACGAGCAGTACTTC. Using reference TRBV7-2 and TRBJ2-7 for the parts outside the CDR3, the full variable domain is GAGVSQSPSNKVTEKGKDVELRCDPISGHTALYWYRQSLGQGLEFLIYFQGNSAPDKSGLPSDRFSAERTGGSVSTLTIQRTQQEDSAVYLCASSPQGVYEQYFGPGTRLTVT.

The chain recombines TRBV19 with TRBJ2-7; no clear D. This CDR3 is built from 13 residues. Trimming took off 5 bases at V and 6 bases at J, with 14 bases between the two ends. CDR1 and CDR2 (germline): LNHDA, SQIVND (reference sequence). The CDR3 sequence: CASSLRTLGEQYF. The CDR3 DNA reads TGTGCCAGTAGTCTCAGAACTCTGGGCGAGCAGTACTTC.

J is TRBJ1-5 and V is TRBV7-8, with 7 bases identical to TRBD1. V lost 1 base to trimming and J lost 7 bases; unmatched junction nucleotides: 4. The CDR3 is 14 residues long. The germline V gene has CDR1 SGHVS and CDR2 FQNEAQ. CDR3: CASSLVSGGQPQHF. The CDR3 nucleotides are TGTGCCAGCAGCTTAGTTTCAGGGGGACAGCCCCAGCATTTT.

The chain recombines TRBV7-6 with TRBJ2-1; 8 nucleotides line up with TRBD2. Trimming removed 1 base from V and 8 bases from J; junction bases left unmatched: 16. Germline assignment: CDR1 SGHVS and CDR2 FNYEAQ. This CDR3 contains 18 residues. The CDR3 nucleotides are TGTGCCAGCAGCTTAGGCCTCGGGAGGGATTCTCGATTCTATGAGCAGTTCTTC. Residues: CASSLGLGRDSRFYEQFF.

This clone has more than one count but fewer than ten. The chain combines TRBV20-1 with TRBJ2-7, with no clear D. The germline CDR1 and CDR2 sequences are DFQATT and SNEGSKA (reference sequence). The germline V and J ends were trimmed by 3 bases and 3 bases, with 6 bases remaining between them. The CDR3 loop spans 11 amino acids. For the CDR3, the DNA is TGCAGTGCTAGGGACGACTACGAGCAGTACTTC. Translated: CSARDDYEQYF.

J is TRBJ2-2 and V is TRBV6-6; TRBD1 agrees at 9 bases. Losses at the gene ends were 8 bases for V and 7 bases for J; bases not matched to a gene: 2. There are 12 residues in the CDR3. Germline CDR1 MNHNY, CDR2 SVGAGI (reference sequence). CDR3 amino acids: CASGQGNGELFF. Here the CDR3 DNA reads TGTGCCAGCGGACAGGGGAACGGGGAGCTGTTTTTT.

This chain links TRBV10-2 with TRBJ2-7; D ambiguous. Germline-derived CDR1 and CDR2 are WSHSY and SAAADI. This CDR3 is 12 amino acids long. V was trimmed by 6 bases and J by 2 bases, leaving 8 bases between them. CDR3 residues: CASRDNPYEQYF. DNA of the CDR3: TGCGCCAGCAGAGACAATCCCTACGAGCAGTACTTC.

This clone has a handful of counts. The rearrangement links TRBV27 to TRBJ2-1; 12 positions agree with TRBD2. Germline V gene lookup returns CDR1 MNHEY and CDR2 SMNVEV (reference sequence). The CDR3 is 17 amino acids. V lost 6 bases to trimming and J lost 7 bases; unmatched junction nucleotides: 13. The CDR3 loop is CASRYSSGRAGGNEQFF. CDR3 DNA sequence: TGTGCCAGCAGATACTCTAGCGGGAGGGCGGGGGGTAATGAGCAGTTCTTC.

This sequence joins TRBV10-2 and TRBJ2-2, with 9 bases lining up with TRBD2. The CDR3 is made up of 14 amino acids. V dropped 9 bases and J dropped 6; count of bases not matched to a gene: 8. In germline, CDR1 is WSHSY, CDR2 SAAADI. CDR3 protein: CASHSGRGPGELFF. The DNA of the CDR3 is TGCGCCAGTCATAGCGGGAGAGGACCCGGGGAGCTGTTTTTT.

The chain has TRBV18 and TRBJ1-2; weak D call: TRBD1 (6 bases). Germline V lookup: CDR1 KGHSH, CDR2 LQKENI. Trimming shortened V by 3 bases and J by 8 bases, and 22 bases separated the two germline ends. CDR3 length: 16 residues. CDR3 sequence: CASSPNKITGFWGYTF. The CDR3 DNA sequence: TGTGCCAGCTCACCGAACAAAATTACAGGGTTTTGGGGCTACACCTTC.

The chain recombines TRBV29-1 with TRBJ2-7; perhaps TRBD2 as D (6 bases). Germline V gene sequence: CDR1 SQVTM, CDR2 ANQGSEA. The CDR3 runs 12 residues. The V end was cut by 5 bases, the J end by 2 bases, with 10 bases between. The CDR3 DNA reads TGCAGCGTTACGGAGGGTACCTACGAGCAGTACTTC. Residues: CSVTEGTYEQYF.

The CDR3 nucleotides read TGTGCCAGCAGCCCCAAGGGACATCAATACTATGGCTACACCTTC. It codes for CASSPKGHQYYGYTF. The V call is TRBV5-6, the J call TRBJ1-2; TRBD1 might be the D (6 bases). This CDR3 contains 15 residues. Germline CDR1 reads SGHDT; CDR2 reads YYEEEE. Trimming removed 4 bases from V and 3 bases from J, with 16 bases in between.

The V and J genes are TRBV28 and TRBJ1-1; perhaps TRBD1 as D (5 bases). This CDR3 spans 15 amino acids. Trimming took 4 bases from V and 3 from J, leaving 15 bases between them. Germline V gives CDR1 MDHEN, CDR2 SYDVKM. CDR3 amino acids: CASSSSLAGDTEAFF. CDR3 coding DNA: TGTGCCAGCAGTTCATCACTCGCGGGGGACACTGAAGCTTTCTTT.

J is TRBJ1-2 and V is TRBV15; no firm D call. The CDR3 has 15 residues. Germline CDR1 reads LNHNV; CDR2 reads YYDKDF (reference sequence). Between the trimmed V and J ends, which lost 0 bases and 2 bases, there was a span of 10 bases. The CDR3 sequence is CATSRDPAINYGYTF. The CDR3, as DNA: TGTGCCACCAGCAGAGATCCGGCGATAAACTATGGCTACACCTTC.

The chain couples TRBV19 to TRBJ1-2, with D maybe TRBD1 (6 bases). Trimming took off 8 bases at V and 4 bases at J, with 11 bases between the two ends. The V gene's germline CDR1 is LNHDA and CDR2 SQIVND (reference sequence). CDR3 length equals 12 residues. The CDR3 DNA reads as TGTGCCAGTTGGGGGCTTGTCTATGGCTACACCTTC. Translation: CASWGLVYGYTF. The complete variable domain, with remaining parts taken from reference TRBV19 and TRBJ1-2, reads DGGITQSPKYLFRKEGQNVTLSCEQNLNHDAMYWYRQDPGQGLRLIYYSQIVNDFQKGDIAEGYSVSREKKESFPLTVTSAQKNPTAFYLCASWGLVYGYTFGSGTRLTVV.

V usage is TRBV5-8 and J usage is TRBJ1-2, with D uncertain. Germline V CDR1 and CDR2: SGHTS, YDEGEE. The V gene lost 4 bases and the J gene lost 4 bases, with 11 bases spanning the gap. CDR3 length: 13 amino acids. The chain's CDR3 is CASSLGGFYGYTF. The CDR3 region has the DNA TGTGCCAGCAGCCTGGGAGGATTCTATGGCTACACCTTC.

J is TRBJ2-1 and V is TRBV9; TRBD2 matches 11 bases. Germline CDR1 SGDLS, CDR2 YYNGEE. V shed 2 bases and J 4 bases; nucleotides not matched to a gene: 8. CDR3 length: 17 residues. As DNA, the CDR3 is TGTGCCAGCAGCGTTTCGGAACTAGCGGGAGCTTACAATGAGCAGTTCTTC. It yields the protein CASSVSELAGAYNEQFF.

The chain is built from TRBV6-5 and TRBJ1-2, with TRBD1 matching over 10 bases. V gave up 6 bases and J gave up 4 bases; unmatched junction bases: 5. Germline values: CDR1 MNHEY, CDR2 SVGAGI. The CDR3 sequence is 14 residues long. CDR3 coding DNA: TGTGCCAGCAGGCCGGGACAGGGGACCTATGGCTACACCTTC. It translates to CASRPGQGTYGYTF.

V is TRBV5-1 and J is TRBJ2-2, with TRBD1 matching 11 bases. The germline V gene encodes CDR1 SGHRS and CDR2 YFSETQ. The CDR3 contains 18 residues. Trimming took 5 bases from V and 2 from J; bases not matched to a gene: 11. The CDR3 sequence: CASRKRTGGELNTGELFF. CDR3 nucleotide sequence: TGCGCCAGCAGAAAGAGGACAGGGGGCGAGCTCAACACCGGGGAGCTGTTTTTT.